These 27 T cell receptor beta chains were sequenced from one sample in a study of vaccination effects on CD4 cells after COVID-19. The antigens these receptors bind are not known. Libraries were prepared by immunoSEQ multiplex PCR; TCRdb keeps only in-frame clonotypes and omits some of them. Of tens of thousands of clones detected, around 81% appear once; the ten largest clones hold more than 2%. Peptide-pool stimulation followed by sequencing identified expanded antigen-specific CD4+ clonotypes in the ViraFEST assay. Following 10 days of culture, CD4+ T cells were isolated. The sample consisted of CD4+ T cells from PBMCs cultured with HCoV-229E spike peptides, taken before COVID-19 vaccination. Receptors were obtained from a human donor who received a COVID-19 vaccine.

The chain couples TRBV12-5 to TRBJ2-5; 7 bases align to TRBD1. V dropped 5 bases and J dropped 2; count of bases not matched to a gene: 11. Germline V gene data show CDR1 as LGHNT and CDR2 as FRNRAP. The CDR3 is 16 residues long. For the CDR3, the DNA is TGTGCTAGTGGTCTAACCTCGGGGACAGTACAAGAGACCCAGTACTTC. Protein product: CASGLTSGTVQETQYF.

The chain couples TRBV7-9 to TRBJ1-1; a possible D gene is TRBD1 (6 bases). Germline-derived CDR1 and CDR2 are SEHNR and FQNEAQ (reference sequence). The V end was cut by 2 bases, the J end by 1 base, with 11 bases between. This CDR3 is built from 15 residues. The chain's CDR3 is CASSLPGQQNTEAFF. The CDR3 bases are TGTGCCAGCAGCTTACCGGGACAACAGAACACTGAAGCTTTCTTT.

The V call is TRBV7-9, the J call TRBJ1-4; D gene unclear. Germline CDR1 is SEHNR and CDR2 is FQNEAQ (reference sequence). The CDR3 is made up of 14 amino acids. V was pared by 6 bases and J by 0 bases, with 8 bases between. The CDR3, as DNA: TGTGCCAGCAGTACCGGAGCAACTAATGAAAAACTGTTTTTT. This encodes CASSTGATNEKLFF.

V gene TRBV5-8 combines with J gene TRBJ2-1, with 8 bases matching TRBD2. V was pared by 0 bases and J by 6 bases, with 8 bases of the junction left unmatched. The CDR3 runs to 16 residues. CDR1 is SGHTS, CDR2 YDEGEE, per germline. CDR3 protein: CASSLGVTSGLNEQFF. For the CDR3, the DNA is TGTGCCAGCAGCTTGGGAGTAACTAGCGGACTCAATGAGCAGTTCTTC.

Here the CDR3 reads CASSRPAGVAYNEQFF. In DNA, the CDR3 is TGTGCCAGCAGCCGCCCAGCGGGCGTAGCCTACAATGAGCAGTTCTTC. The chain is built from TRBV7-8 and TRBJ2-1, with D possibly matching TRBD2 (6 bases). CDR1 is SGHVS, CDR2 FQNEAQ, per germline. Between the trimmed V and J ends, which lost 5 bases and 2 bases, there was a span of 16 bases. This CDR3 spans 16 amino acids.

The table lists this clone with a few counts. The CDR3 here is CASTSGGTNTEAFF. The CDR3 region has the DNA TGTGCCAGCACCTCTGGGGGGACTAACACTGAAGCTTTCTTT. V usage is TRBV6-6 and J usage is TRBJ1-1; D possibly corresponds to TRBD1 (5 bases). The germline gives CDR1 MNHNY, CDR2 SVGAGI (reference sequence). The CDR3 contains 14 residues. V was pared by 7 bases and J by 2 bases, with 14 bases between.

The chain combines TRBV2 with TRBJ1-6, with TRBD1 as a possible D gene (5 bases). V lost 1 base, J lost 9 bases, and 13 bases lay in between. This CDR3 spans 15 amino acids. Per the germline V gene, CDR1 is SNHLY and CDR2 is FYNNEI. The CDR3 here is CASSEEAGLVSPLHF. The CDR3 DNA follows: TGTGCCAGCAGTGAAGAGGCAGGGTTAGTTTCACCCCTCCACTTT.

V gene TRBV6-5 combines with J gene TRBJ2-7, with 10 bases that match TRBD2. The CDR3 loop spans 15 amino acids. Germline V gene sequence: CDR1 MNHEY, CDR2 SVGAGI. After removal of 3 bases from V and 4 bases from J, the junction contained 6 bases not matched to a gene. CDR3 nucleotide sequence: TGTGCCAGCAGTTATAGCGGGGGGACGAATTACGAGCAGTACGTC. Its translation is CASSYSGGTNYEQYV.

The chain has TRBV30 and TRBJ2-5; D perhaps matches TRBD2 (6 bases). Germline lookup yields CDR1 GTSNPN and CDR2 SVGIG (reference sequence). Trimming took 2 bases from V and 3 from J, leaving 16 bases between them. This CDR3 spans 15 amino acids. The CDR3 reads CAWSTPRLVKETQYF. The DNA for the CDR3 is TGTGCCTGGAGTACTCCTCGACTAGTAAAAGAGACCCAGTACTTC.

This chain joins TRBV29-1 and TRBJ2-3; D is unclear. This CDR3 comprises 12 residues. Germline CDR1 is SQVTM and CDR2 is ANQGSEA. V lost 3 bases, J lost 3 bases, and 7 bases lay in between. CDR3 in amino acids: CSVDDGTDTQYF. CDR3 nucleotides: TGCAGCGTTGATGACGGAACAGATACGCAGTATTTT.

The chain has TRBV7-3 and TRBJ2-6; TRBD1 might be the D (6 bases). V was cut by 3 bases and J by 4 bases, with 10 bases left in between. Germline-derived CDR1 and CDR2 are SGHTA and FQGTGA. The CDR3 length is 15 residues. CDR3 in amino acids: CASSFQGSGANVLTF. CDR3 DNA sequence: TGTGCCAGCAGCTTCCAGGGGTCCGGGGCCAACGTCCTGACTTTC.

The rearrangement joins TRBV24-1 to TRBJ1-5; D possibly corresponds to TRBD1 (5 bases). CDR1 and CDR2 (germline): KGHDR, SFDVKD. This CDR3 contains 17 residues. V dropped 2 bases and J dropped 4 bases, with 17 bases sitting between them. The CDR3 region is CATSDSGAGSANQPQHF. The CDR3 nucleotides are TGTGCCACCAGTGATTCGGGCGCAGGGAGCGCTAATCAGCCCCAGCATTTT.

The genes are TRBV5-1 and TRBJ1-3, with D hard to call. The CDR3 spans 16 residues. Trimming removed 4 bases from V and 0 bases from J, with 14 bases in between. Per germline, CDR1 SGHRS and CDR2 YFSETQ. CDR3 loop: CASSPADINSGNTIYF. The CDR3 nucleotides read TGCGCCAGCAGCCCGGCCGACATCAACTCTGGAAACACCATATATTTT.

The V and J genes are TRBV6-2 or TRBV6-3 and TRBJ2-1; TRBD2 is a possible D gene (5 bases). CDR1 and CDR2 from the germline V gene are MNHEY and SVGEGT. The CDR3 is 16 amino acids. V was trimmed by 2 bases and J by 1 base, leaving 12 bases between them. CDR3 sequence: CASSYVGGLSYNEQFF. As DNA, the CDR3 is TGTGCCAGCAGTTACGTCGGAGGTTTATCCTACAATGAGCAGTTCTTC.

This clone was observed once. The chain has TRBV4-2 and TRBJ2-5; D is perhaps TRBD1 (5 bases). V shed 7 bases and J shed 3 bases, with 18 bases lying between them. The CDR3 loop spans 15 amino acids. The V gene's germline CDR1 is LGHNA and CDR2 YNFKEQ. As DNA, the CDR3 is TGTGCCAGCAAGGGGTTTGAGAACGCTGAAGAGACCCAGTACTTC. Translating gives CASKGFENAEETQYF.

The chain carries TRBV5-1 and TRBJ1-4; 7 bases fit TRBD1. Germline V gene data show CDR1 as SGHRS and CDR2 as YFSETQ. Trimming at V came to 5 bases and at J to 0 bases, leaving 7 bases not matched to a gene. The CDR3 loop spans 16 amino acids. The CDR3 coding sequence is TGCGCCAGCAGTCCCACAGGGGCTGCAACTAATGAAAAACTGTTTTTT. Protein: CASSPTGAATNEKLFF.

There are a few counts of this clone. The chain combines TRBV6-1 with TRBJ1-2; D ambiguous. The CDR3 has 15 residues. With 0 bases removed from V and 4 bases from J, the gap between germline ends came to 12 bases. Looked up from germline, CDR1 is MNHNS and CDR2 is SASEGT. In DNA form, the CDR3 reads TGTGCCAGCAGTGAAGCGCTAGGGATAGGCTATGGCTACACCTTC. It yields the protein CASSEALGIGYGYTF.

V gene TRBV2 combines with J gene TRBJ1-1; 10 bases agree with TRBD1. V trimming: 8 bases; J trimming: 4 bases; junction bases outside the gene matches: 7. The CDR3 consists of 14 residues. Germline loops: CDR1 SNHLY, CDR2 FYNNEI. The CDR3 is CASLRRTGGTEAFF. CDR3 sequence (DNA): TGTGCCAGCTTGAGGCGGACAGGGGGCACTGAAGCTTTCTTT.

V usage is TRBV7-3 and J usage is TRBJ2-1; tentatively, D is TRBD1 or TRBD2 (6 bases each). The V gene lost 5 bases and the J gene lost 1 base, with 12 bases spanning the gap. Germline-derived CDR1 and CDR2 are SGHTA and FQGTGA. The CDR3 extends over 15 amino acids. The CDR3 DNA sequence: TGTGCCAGCAGCCCGAGGGGGGAGTCCTACAATGAGCAGTTCTTC. Protein product: CASSPRGESYNEQFF.

The chain employs TRBV7-8 and TRBJ2-2; D unclear. The V end was cut by 4 bases, the J end by 0 bases, with 12 bases between. This CDR3 region has 16 residues. The V gene's germline CDR1 is SGHVS and CDR2 FQNEAQ. The CDR3 here is CASSSRTETNTGELFF. The CDR3 DNA is TGTGCCAGCAGCTCAAGGACCGAGACGAACACCGGGGAGCTGTTTTTT.

V is TRBV6-5 and J is TRBJ1-2, with 8 bases that match TRBD1. CDR1 and CDR2 (germline): MNHEY, SVGAGI. The V and J ends lost 6 bases and 2 bases, in that order; junction bases with no gene match: 5. The CDR3 consists of 14 residues. The CDR3 here is CASSATGANYGYTF. The CDR3 DNA sequence: TGTGCCAGCAGCGCGACAGGGGCGAACTATGGCTACACCTTC.

The rearrangement uses TRBV6-5 and TRBJ1-3; no clear D gene. Germline CDR1 is MNHEY and CDR2 is SVGAGI. CDR3 length equals 15 residues. The V and J ends lost 4 bases and 4 bases respectively, with 14 bases between them. CDR3 DNA: TGTGCCAGCAGTTCCATTCTCTCGGCAGGAAACACCATATATTTT. It yields the protein CASSSILSAGNTIYF.

This clone appeared a few times. The chain has TRBV6-5 and TRBJ1-4, with D perhaps matching TRBD1 (6 bases). The CDR3 extends over 14 amino acids. V was shortened by 6 bases and J by 6 bases, with 14 bases between the two germline ends. Germline V gene sequence: CDR1 MNHEY, CDR2 SVGAGI. CDR3 DNA sequence: TGTGCCAGCAGGAGACCGCAGGGGTATGAAAAACTGTTTTTT. This gives the protein CASRRPQGYEKLFF.

This clone was observed a single time. J is TRBJ2-3 and V is TRBV6-5; either TRBD1 or TRBD2 may supply D (5 bases each). CDR3 size: 12 residues. The V end was cut by 2 bases, the J end by 7 bases, with 7 bases between. Germline CDR1 reads MNHEY; CDR2 reads SVGAGI. CDR3 protein: CASSYTGHTQYF. As DNA, the CDR3 is TGTGCCAGCAGTTACACGGGGCATACGCAGTATTTT.

J is TRBJ2-3 and V is TRBV7-2; D is unclear. CDR1 is SGHTA, CDR2 FQGNSA, per germline. The CDR3 length is 15 residues. V dropped 5 bases and J dropped 2 bases, with 14 bases sitting between them. The CDR3, as DNA: TGTGCCAGCAGCCTCATCATCGGTACCACAGATACGCAGTATTTT. Amino acid sequence: CASSLIIGTTDTQYF.

V usage is TRBV19 and J usage is TRBJ2-1, with unresolved D. The CDR3 totals 13 residues. Germline CDR1 is LNHDA and CDR2 is SQIVND (reference sequence). V shed 5 bases and J shed 5 bases, with 10 bases lying between them. DNA for the CDR3: TGTGCCAGTAGTTGGAACAAAAACAATGAGCAGTTCTTC. Its translation is CASSWNKNNEQFF.

The V and J genes are TRBV18 and TRBJ2-5, with D perhaps being TRBD1 or TRBD2 (5 bases each). The CDR3 loop spans 13 amino acids. V was clipped by 8 bases and J by 2 bases, with 12 bases between them. The germline gives CDR1 KGHSH, CDR2 LQKENI. CDR3 loop: CASTPGQQETQYF. The CDR3 coding sequence is TGTGCCAGCACTCCGGGGCAACAAGAGACCCAGTACTTC. Complete variable domain (other parts from reference TRBV18 and TRBJ2-5): NAGVMQNPRHLVRRRGQEARLRCSPMKGHSHVYWYRQLPEEGLKFMVYLQKENIIDESGMPKERFSAEFPKEGPSILRIQQVVRGDSAAYFCASTPGQQETQYFGPGTRLLVL.